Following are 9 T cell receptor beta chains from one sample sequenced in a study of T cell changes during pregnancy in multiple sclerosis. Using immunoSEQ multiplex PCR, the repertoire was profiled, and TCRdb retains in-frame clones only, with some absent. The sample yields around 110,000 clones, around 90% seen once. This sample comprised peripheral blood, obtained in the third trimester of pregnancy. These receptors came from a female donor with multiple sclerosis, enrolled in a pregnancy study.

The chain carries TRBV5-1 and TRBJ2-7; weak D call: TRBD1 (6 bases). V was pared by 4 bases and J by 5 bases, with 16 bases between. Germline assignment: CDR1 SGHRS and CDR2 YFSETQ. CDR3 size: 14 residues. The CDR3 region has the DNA TGCGCCAGCAGCCTGAGGGGCGCAGGGGACGAGCAGTACTTC. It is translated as CASSLRGAGDEQYF.

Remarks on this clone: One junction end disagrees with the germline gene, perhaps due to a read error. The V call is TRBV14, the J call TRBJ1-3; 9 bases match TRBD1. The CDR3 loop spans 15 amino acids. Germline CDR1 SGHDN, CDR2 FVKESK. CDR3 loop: CASSQVGTGYPGVDF. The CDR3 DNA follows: TGTGCCAGCAGCCAAGTGGGGACAGGGTATCCTGGCGTGGATTTT.

CDR3 loop: CASSSHSVVDSSYNEQFF. The CDR3 DNA is TGTGCCAGCAGCTCCCATAGCGTCGTCGATAGCTCCTACAATGAGCAGTTCTTC. The J gene is TRBJ2-1, the V gene TRBV7-8, with D tentatively TRBD2 (5 bases). Trimming stripped 4 bases from V and 0 bases from J, with 19 bases between. CDR1 and CDR2 from the germline V gene are SGHVS and FQNEAQ. The CDR3 consists of 18 residues.

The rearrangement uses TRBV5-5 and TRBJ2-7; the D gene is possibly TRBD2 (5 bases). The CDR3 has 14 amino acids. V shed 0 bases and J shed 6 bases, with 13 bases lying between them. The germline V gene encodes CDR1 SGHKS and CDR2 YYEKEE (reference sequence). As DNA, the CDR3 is TGTGCCAGCAGCTTGGCTGTCGGGATCGGCGAGCAGTACTTC. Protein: CASSLAVGIGEQYF.

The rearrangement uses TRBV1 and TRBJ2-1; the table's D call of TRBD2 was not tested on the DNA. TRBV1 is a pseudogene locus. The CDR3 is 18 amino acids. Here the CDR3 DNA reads TGCACCAGCAGCCCCCGGACTAGCGGGAGGGCCCGCCCCCAGGAGCAGTTCTTC. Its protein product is CTSSPRTSGRARPQEQFF.

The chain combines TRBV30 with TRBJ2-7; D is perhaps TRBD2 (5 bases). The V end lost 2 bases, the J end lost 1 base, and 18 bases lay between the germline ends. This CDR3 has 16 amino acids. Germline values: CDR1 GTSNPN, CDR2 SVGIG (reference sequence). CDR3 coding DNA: TGTGCCTGGAGTATCGATGCGGGTGCCCCTTCCTACGAGCAGTACTTC. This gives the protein CAWSIDAGAPSYEQYF.

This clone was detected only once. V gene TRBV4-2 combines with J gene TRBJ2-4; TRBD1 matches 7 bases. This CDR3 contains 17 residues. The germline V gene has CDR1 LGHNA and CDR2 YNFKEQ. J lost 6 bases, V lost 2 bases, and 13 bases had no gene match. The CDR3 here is CASSQQTSTGNRNIQYF. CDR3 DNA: TGTGCCAGCAGCCAACAAACCTCGACAGGGAACAGAAACATTCAGTACTTC.

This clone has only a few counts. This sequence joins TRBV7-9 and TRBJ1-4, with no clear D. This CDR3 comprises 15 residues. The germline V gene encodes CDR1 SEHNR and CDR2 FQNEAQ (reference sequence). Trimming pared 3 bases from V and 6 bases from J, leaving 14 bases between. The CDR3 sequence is CASSFTGGRDEKLFF. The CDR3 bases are TGTGCCAGCAGCTTCACGGGAGGTCGGGATGAAAAACTGTTTTTT.

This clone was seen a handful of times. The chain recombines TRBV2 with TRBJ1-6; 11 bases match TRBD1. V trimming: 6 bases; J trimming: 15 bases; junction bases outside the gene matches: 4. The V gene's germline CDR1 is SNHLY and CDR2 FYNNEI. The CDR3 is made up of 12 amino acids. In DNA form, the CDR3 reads TGTGCCAGCAGCGGGGGACAGGGGGTCCTCCACTTT. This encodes CASSGGQGVLHF.